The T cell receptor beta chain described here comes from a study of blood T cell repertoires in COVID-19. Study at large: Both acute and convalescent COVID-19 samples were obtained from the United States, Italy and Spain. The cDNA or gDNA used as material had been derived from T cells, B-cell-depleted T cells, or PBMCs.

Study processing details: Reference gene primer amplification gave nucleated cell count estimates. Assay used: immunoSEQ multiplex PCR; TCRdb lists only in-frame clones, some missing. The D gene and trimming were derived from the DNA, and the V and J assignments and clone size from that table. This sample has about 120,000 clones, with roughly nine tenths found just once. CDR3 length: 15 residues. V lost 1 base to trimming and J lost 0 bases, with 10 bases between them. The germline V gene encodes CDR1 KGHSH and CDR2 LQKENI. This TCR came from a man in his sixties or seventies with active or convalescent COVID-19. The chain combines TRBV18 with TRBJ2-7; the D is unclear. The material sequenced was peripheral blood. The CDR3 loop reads CASSPLGRASYEQYF. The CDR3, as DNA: TGTGCCAGCTCACCACTTGGTAGAGCCTCCTACGAGCAGTACTTC.